This T cell receptor beta chain was identified during a study of T cell repertoires in cytomegalovirus infection. Looking at the study overall: Researchers turned to recently identified HLA-C-restricted CMV epitopes as well as well-studied HLA-B-restricted ones. Both CMV infection and a matching HLA type were indicated by public TCR beta signatures.

Ten or more counts support this clonotype. What it recognizes is unknown. The study's findings and limits: Clonotype analysis showed dominance of the ex vivo response by HLA-C-restricted CMV-specific TCR beta clonotypes.

Each CDR3 protein gets one entry after TCRdb re-called the reads with MiXCR. The table lists around 900,000 distinct CDR3 sequences, 31% of them singletons. Source: cultured CD8+ T cells from PBMCs, taken from culture after CMV antigen stimulation. This clonotype originated in a human donor in good health (CMV status not recorded). Some clones in this sample may be carry-over from other donors' samples.

CDR3 nucleotide sequence: TGTGCCAGCAGCTCCGAGGGGGGCGGGACTGAAGCTTTCTTT. It is translated as CASSSEGGGTEAFF. This sequence joins TRBV7-9 and TRBJ1-1, with D tentatively TRBD1 (6 bases). From germline, CDR1 is SEHNR and CDR2 FQNEAQ (reference sequence). The CDR3 runs to 14 residues. The V end was cut by 4 bases, the J end by 5 bases, with 14 bases between.